A single sample is the source of the 30 T cell receptor beta chains below, sequenced in a study of spatial heterogeneity in lung cancer (dated by TCRdb to the late 2010s). This specimen's time point label, interpreted: sample taken at primary tumor resection. Whole RNA extracted from tumor and nontumor lung tissue, or from cryopreserved PBMC samples, was used for TCR sequencing without cell sorting. The library was made by 5' RACE. Sequencing took place on a NextSeq 500. TCRdb reprocessed the public reads (quality trimming at Q25 with fastp, clone calling with MiXCR) and kept in-frame beta chains. Every distinct CDR3 protein forms one entry, paired with its most common genes and DNA. The sample table records 36,000 or so distinct CDR3 sequences; approximately 5.2% of these occur just once. Of the sample, roughly 26% falls within the top ten clones. The specimen was PBMCs, collected at surgery. The receptors were gathered from a female donor with early-stage non-small cell lung cancer.

Many counts were recorded for this clonotype. J is TRBJ2-1 and V is TRBV4-2, with TRBD2 identical over 8 bases. The CDR3 consists of 16 residues. Germline loops: CDR1 LGHNA, CDR2 YNFKEQ. Unmatched junction bases numbered 8, after V lost 4 bases and J lost 3 bases. CDR3 amino acids: CASSRQRGGDYNEQFF. The CDR3 nucleotides are TGTGCCAGCAGCCGCCAACGGGGGGGAGACTACAATGAGCAGTTCTTC.

This clonotype was found many times. The chain employs TRBV5-1 and TRBJ2-2; the D call may be TRBD1 or TRBD2 (5 bases each). V lost 0 bases to trimming and J lost 0 bases, with 6 bases between them. Germline loops: CDR1 SGHRS, CDR2 YFSETQ. This CDR3 is 15 amino acids long. The CDR3 coding sequence is TGCGCCAGCAGCTTGGGGGACGCGAACACCGGGGAGCTGTTTTTT. Amino acids: CASSLGDANTGELFF.

This clonotype appeared many times. The chain has TRBV11-2 and TRBJ2-1; 7 bases are a match to TRBD2. The CDR3 runs to 16 residues. V was pared by 2 bases and J by 5 bases, with 9 bases of the junction left unmatched. In germline, CDR1 is SGHAT, CDR2 FQNNGV. CDR3 protein: CASSLFHWGGNNEQFF. For the CDR3, the DNA is TGTGCCAGCAGCTTATTCCATTGGGGGGGAAACAATGAGCAGTTCTTC.

The chain uses TRBV5-1 and TRBJ2-1; D not certain. The length of the CDR3 is 15 residues. V dropped 4 bases and J dropped 2 bases, with 13 bases sitting between them. CDR1 SGHRS and CDR2 YFSETQ come from the germline V gene. As DNA, the CDR3 is TGCGCCAGCAGCCTGGATCTTGCAACCTACAATGAGCAGTTCTTC. Protein product: CASSLDLATYNEQFF. The full variable domain, in which reference TRBV5-1 and TRBJ2-1 provide the parts outside the CDR3, is KAGVTQTPRYLIKTRGQQVTLSCSPISGHRSVSWYQQTPGQGLQFLFEYFSETQRNKGNFPGRFSGRQFSNSRSEMNVSTLELGDSALYLCASSLDLATYNEQFFGPGTRLTVL.

V is TRBV5-4 and J is TRBJ2-7, with 8 bases identical to TRBD2. The ends lost 1 base at V and 2 bases at J; junction bases unmatched: 5. Germline assignment: CDR1 SGHNT and CDR2 YYREEE (reference sequence). This CDR3 is 15 amino acids long. In DNA, the CDR3 is TGTGCCAGCAGCTTGAGCCCAGCGGGAGCCTACGAGCAGTACTTC. This gives the protein CASSLSPAGAYEQYF.

The chain links TRBV6-6 to TRBJ1-2; D is unclear. The V and J ends lost 2 bases and 4 bases respectively, with 8 bases between them. CDR1 and CDR2 from the germline V gene are MNHNY and SVGAGI (reference sequence). The CDR3 consists of 13 residues. The DNA for the CDR3 is TGTGCCAGCAGTTACGAACTGAGCTATGGCTACACCTTC. This gives the protein CASSYELSYGYTF.

As for this clonotype: One end of the junction varies from germline; a read error may be responsible. The chain uses TRBV20-1 and TRBJ2-7; 8 bases are shared with TRBD1. Looked up from germline, CDR1 is DFQATT and CDR2 is SNEGSKA (reference sequence). The CDR3 extends over 13 amino acids. DNA of the CDR3: TGCAGTGCTGGGGCAGGGGGCGCTTTTTACGAGCAGTTC. This sequence encodes CSAGAGGAFYEQF.

Ten or more counts support this clonotype. The gene calls are TRBV12-3 or TRBV12-4 and TRBJ1-1; D possibly corresponds to TRBD1 (5 bases). This CDR3 region has 14 residues. Trimming pared 4 bases from V and 0 bases from J, leaving 9 bases between. CDR3 DNA sequence: TGTGCCAGCAGTTGGGGGGTAATGAACACTGAAGCTTTCTTT. This sequence encodes CASSWGVMNTEAFF.

The table lists this clonotype with many counts. The V call is TRBV7-9, the J call TRBJ2-6, with a tentative D call TRBD1 (5 bases). V was pared by 1 base and J by 4 bases, with 14 bases between. There are 17 residues in the CDR3. Germline assignment: CDR1 SEHNR and CDR2 FQNEAQ (reference sequence). Written as DNA, the CDR3 is TGTGCCAGCAGCTTAGTGCCAGGGCGCCCCGGGGCCAACGTCCTGACTTTC. This gives the protein CASSLVPGRPGANVLTF.

This clonotype has ten or more counts. The genes are TRBV2 and TRBJ1-1; TRBD1 agrees at 10 bases. The CDR3 contains 15 residues. Germline CDR1 SNHLY, CDR2 FYNNEI. Trimming removed 4 bases from V and 1 base from J; junction bases left unmatched: 3. The DNA of the CDR3 is TGTGCCAGCAGTGGACAGGGGGCAGGGAACACTGAAGCTTTCTTT. Its protein is CASSGQGAGNTEAFF. Drawing the rest from reference TRBV2 and TRBJ1-1, the complete variable domain is EPEVTQTPSHQVTQMGQEVILRCVPISNHLYFYWYRQILGQKVEFLVSFYNNEISEKSEIFDDQFSVERPDGSNFTLKIRSTKLEDSAMYFCASSGQGAGNTEAFFGQGTRLTVV.

This clonotype has a handful of counts. At one boundary the junction diverges from the germline segment, which might be a read error. The chain joins TRBV7-7 to TRBJ2-5; 11 bases are a match to TRBD2. Germline values: CDR1 SSHAT, CDR2 FNYEAQ (reference sequence). The CDR3 has 17 amino acids. This CDR3 reads CASSPGVAGGPQETQYF. The CDR3 coding sequence is TGTGCTAGCAGCCCTGGGGTAGCGGGGGGGCCCCAAGAGACCCAGTACTTC.

This clonotype was observed at least ten times. As DNA, the CDR3 is TGCGCCAGCAGCTCGCCTGGCTCTGGGGCCAACGTCCTGACTTTC. Translation gives CASSSPGSGANVLTF. The chain has TRBV5-1 and TRBJ2-6, with D hard to call. The CDR3 extends over 15 amino acids. Germline V CDR1 and CDR2: SGHRS, YFSETQ. V lost 3 bases and J lost 0, with 7 bases in between.

The V gene is TRBV27, the J gene TRBJ2-1; 9 bases fit TRBD1. The CDR3 consists of 13 residues. Germline CDR1 MNHEY, CDR2 SMNVEV (reference sequence). The J segment lost 2 bases and the V segment lost 10 bases, leaving 3 bases of the junction unmatched. CDR3 residues: CATRQGAYNEQFF. The CDR3 DNA follows: TGTGCCACCAGACAGGGGGCCTACAATGAGCAGTTCTTC.

V usage is TRBV19 and J usage is TRBJ1-3; D is undetermined. Germline loops: CDR1 LNHDA, CDR2 SQIVND (reference sequence). V gave up 7 bases and J gave up 2 bases, with 9 bases separating them. This CDR3 is 13 amino acids long. The CDR3 reads CASTLEPGNTIYF. The DNA for the CDR3 is TGTGCCAGTACCCTTGAGCCTGGAAACACCATATATTTT.

This clonotype came up many times. The chain couples TRBV5-1 to TRBJ2-2; D is uncertain. The CDR3 has 16 residues. The V and J ends lost 0 bases and 1 base respectively, with 10 bases between them. Per the germline V gene, CDR1 is SGHRS and CDR2 is YFSETQ. CDR3 amino acids: CASSLANLQNTGELFF. CDR3 DNA sequence: TGCGCCAGCAGCTTGGCCAATCTCCAGAACACCGGGGAGCTGTTTTTT.

This clonotype was picked up many times. V and J are TRBV18 and TRBJ2-3, with D tentatively TRBD1 or TRBD2 (5 bases each). Germline V gene sequence: CDR1 KGHSH, CDR2 LQKENI. Deletions cut 3 bases from V and 2 bases from J, with 15 bases between. The CDR3 is made up of 16 amino acids. As DNA, the CDR3 is TGTGCCAGCTCACCCCGTTGGGGGTCTAACACAGATACGCAGTATTTT. It yields the protein CASSPRWGSNTDTQYF.

This clonotype appeared many times. A read error may produce the germline difference seen at one junction end. The chain has TRBV27 and TRBJ2-7; D uncertain. CDR1 and CDR2 from the germline V gene are MNHEY and SMNVEV (reference sequence). This CDR3 comprises 10 residues. CDR3: CAVPLSLVDF. The CDR3 nucleotides read TGTGCCGTCCCACTGTCTTTAGTGGACTTC.

In its sample, this clonotype was seen many times. The chain carries TRBV7-2 and TRBJ1-6; D ambiguous. The CDR3 runs to 18 residues. Germline CDR1 SGHTA, CDR2 FQGNSA. V was pared by 2 bases and J by 7 bases, with 21 bases between. CDR3 sequence: CASSLPVEIGSLNSPLHF. The CDR3 DNA reads as TGTGCCAGCAGCTTACCCGTCGAGATTGGGTCCTTAAATTCACCCCTCCACTTT.

In this sample, this clonotype turned up many times. The rearrangement links TRBV5-1 to TRBJ1-5; 7 nucleotides match TRBD1. The CDR3 runs to 15 residues. Germline CDR1 SGHRS, CDR2 YFSETQ. Trimming at V came to 2 bases and at J to 4 bases, leaving 6 bases not matched to a gene. CDR3 loop: CASSLMAGGNQPQHF. CDR3 nucleotides: TGCGCCAGCAGCTTAATGGCAGGGGGAAATCAGCCCCAGCATTTT. The full variable domain, its missing parts supplied by reference TRBV5-1 and TRBJ1-5, is KAGVTQTPRYLIKTRGQQVTLSCSPISGHRSVSWYQQTPGQGLQFLFEYFSETQRNKGNFPGRFSGRQFSNSRSEMNVSTLELGDSALYLCASSLMAGGNQPQHFGDGTRLSIL.

There are many counts of this clonotype. This chain links TRBV7-2 with TRBJ2-7, with TRBD1 matching 8 bases. Germline CDR1 is SGHTA and CDR2 is FQGNSA. The CDR3 is 14 residues long. The ends lost 5 bases at V and 1 base at J; junction bases unmatched: 4. The CDR3 loop is CASSDRGASYEQYF. The DNA for the CDR3 is TGTGCCAGCAGCGACAGGGGAGCGTCCTACGAGCAGTACTTC.

This clonotype was seen at least ten times. The chain uses TRBV20-1 and TRBJ2-1; 11 bases map to TRBD2. There are 14 residues in the CDR3. The V and J ends lost 4 bases and 2 bases, in that order; junction bases with no gene match: 1. Per the germline V gene, CDR1 is DFQATT and CDR2 is SNEGSKA (reference sequence). CDR3 coding DNA: TGCAGTGCTATAGCGGGAGGGCCCTACAATGAGCAGTTCTTC. Protein: CSAIAGGPYNEQFF.

This clonotype was counted at least ten times. The gene calls are TRBV5-1 and TRBJ2-5; D is undetermined. The length of the CDR3 is 12 residues. V was shortened by 1 base and J by 4 bases, with 5 bases between the two germline ends. CDR1 and CDR2 (germline): SGHRS, YFSETQ. CDR3 amino acids: CASSLTRETQYF. In DNA form, the CDR3 reads TGCGCCAGCAGCTTGACGCGAGAGACCCAGTACTTC.

There are many counts of this clonotype. V usage is TRBV28 and J usage is TRBJ2-2; D might be TRBD1 (6 bases). The CDR3 has 15 residues. Per germline, CDR1 MDHEN and CDR2 SYDVKM. The V and J ends lost 4 bases and 2 bases respectively, with 11 bases between them. The CDR3 bases are TGTGCCAGCAGTTCTCCGGGACAAAACACCGGGGAGCTGTTTTTT. Translation: CASSSPGQNTGELFF.

This clonotype has ten or more counts. V usage is TRBV12-3 or TRBV12-4 and J usage is TRBJ2-3, with D hard to call. V was cut by 4 bases and J by 2 bases, with 13 bases left in between. This CDR3 spans 15 amino acids. Written as DNA, the CDR3 is TGTGCCAGCAGTTACGGCAGCCCTCCCACAGATACGCAGTATTTT. Its protein is CASSYGSPPTDTQYF.

This clonotype was detected ten times or more. The chain recombines TRBV7-8 with TRBJ1-2; 8 nucleotides match TRBD1. The J segment lost 3 bases and the V segment lost 2 bases, leaving 2 bases of the junction unmatched. The CDR3 is 14 residues long. CDR1 and CDR2 (germline): SGHVS, FQNEAQ. CDR3 in DNA: TGTGCCAGCAGCTTACCGGGACAGGACTATGGCTACACCTTC. It specifies CASSLPGQDYGYTF.

This clonotype has ten or more counts. The V and J genes are TRBV2 and TRBJ1-1; 8 bases fit TRBD1. The J segment lost 6 bases and the V segment lost 8 bases, leaving 14 bases of the junction unmatched. CDR1 and CDR2 from the germline V gene are SNHLY and FYNNEI. The CDR3 loop spans 15 amino acids. CDR3 region: CASGGTRTGRAEAFF. CDR3 coding DNA: TGTGCCAGCGGAGGAACCCGGACAGGGCGGGCTGAAGCTTTCTTT.

The chain recombines TRBV3-1 with TRBJ1-6; TRBD1 aligns across 9 bases. The germline CDR1 and CDR2 sequences are LGHDT and YNNKEL (reference sequence). The CDR3 runs 14 residues. With 2 bases clipped from V and 9 bases from J, the junction kept 2 bases outside the gene matches. CDR3 in DNA: TGTGCCAGCAGCCAAACGGACAGGGGTTCACCCCTCCACTTT. It codes for CASSQTDRGSPLHF.

The CDR3 coding sequence is TGCAGTGCTAAGGGACTAGCGGTGAGCGAGCAGTACTTC. This encodes CSAKGLAVSEQYF. The chain has TRBV20-1 and TRBJ2-7, with TRBD2 matching 11 bases. Germline CDR1 DFQATT, CDR2 SNEGSKA (reference sequence). This CDR3 contains 13 residues. V lost 4 bases to trimming and J lost 6 bases; unmatched junction nucleotides: 5.

The sample holds many counts of this clonotype. The chain uses TRBV5-5 and TRBJ1-4; D not certain. Germline loops: CDR1 SGHKS, CDR2 YYEKEE (reference sequence). V shed 0 bases and J shed 5 bases, with 8 bases lying between them. The CDR3 is 14 amino acids. The CDR3 reads CASSLGALNEKLFF. Here the CDR3 DNA reads TGTGCCAGCAGCTTGGGGGCTCTGAATGAAAAACTGTTTTTT.

This clonotype was recorded many times. CDR3 amino acids: CSAMETSLEAEQFF. CDR3 DNA sequence: TGCAGTGCTATGGAGACCTCGTTGGAGGCTGAGCAGTTCTTC. The rearrangement joins TRBV20-1 to TRBJ2-1; TRBD2 might be the D (5 bases). The CDR3 spans 14 residues. V lost 4 bases and J lost 9, with 19 bases in between. Germline assignment: CDR1 DFQATT and CDR2 SNEGSKA (reference sequence).